The clone carrying this T cell receptor (beta chain) was counted once. Assay: immunoSEQ multiplex PCR; the TCRdb copy retains only in-frame clones and omits some. This table has 190,000 or so clones, approximately 94% appearing once. These data are taken from a study of blood T cell repertoires in COVID-19. This CDR3 has 17 amino acids. Germline CDR1 reads LGHDT; CDR2 reads YNNKEL (reference sequence). Trimming shortened V by 0 bases and J by 1 base, and 12 bases separated the two germline ends. The clonotype originates from a man aged 25 to 40 with COVID-19, enrolled during active disease. Sequencing used peripheral blood. The chain recombines TRBV3-1 (or the pseudogene TRBV3-2) with TRBJ2-2; D call uncertain. The CDR3 sequence: CASSQETRLKNTGELFF. Here the CDR3 DNA reads TGTGCCAGCAGCCAAGAGACGAGGCTCAAGAACACCGGGGAGCTGTTTTTT.